The clone carrying this T cell receptor beta chain came up many times. Together with thyroid ultrasound, orbital computed tomography, serum thyroxine and TRAb, clinical symptoms were used for diagnoses. Amplification of TCR beta CDR3 regions was performed using RNA transcripts as template. HTBI primers were the set used in a first-round RT-PCR of the TCR CDR3. Using its own MiXCR run on the multiplex PCR reads, TCRdb lists one record per CDR3 protein. The sample holds about 160,000 distinct CDR3 sequences, 8% to 9.5% seen once. The CDR3 contains 16 residues. In germline, CDR1 is MNHNS, CDR2 SASEGT. Unmatched junction bases numbered 9, after V lost 5 bases and J lost 1 base. This specimen belongs to a study of T cells in Graves' hyperthyroidism and ophthalmopathy.

Sequences were obtained from blood. The sequence was obtained from a woman aged 18-30 years with Graves' hyperthyroidism that later progressed to Graves' ophthalmopathy. The chain carries TRBV6-1 and TRBJ1-2; 8 bases fit TRBD1. CDR3 in amino acids: CASSKLQGGNNYGYTF. DNA for the CDR3: TGTGCCAGCAGTAAACTACAGGGGGGGAATAACTATGGCTACACCTTC.